Following are 14 T cell receptor beta chains from one sample sequenced in a study of shared clonotypes between healthy human individuals. Measured with immunoSEQ multiplex PCR; TCRdb has only the in-frame clones, and not every one. The profile shows about 480,000 clones, 79% of them singletons. Sequenced material: PBMCs. Source of these receptors: a woman aged 40 to 50 in good health. Some clones in this sample may be carry-over from other donors' samples.

The CDR3 here is CASSYPQGDMNTEAFF. The CDR3 coding sequence is TGTGCCAGCAGTTACCCCCAGGGGGACATGAACACTGAAGCTTTCTTT. The chain couples TRBV28 to TRBJ1-1; 7 nucleotides align to TRBD1. The CDR3 is 16 residues long. Germline-derived CDR1 and CDR2 are MDHEN and SYDVKM. The J segment lost 0 bases and the V segment lost 4 bases, leaving 8 bases of the junction unmatched. Full variable domain (outside the CDR3, taken from reference TRBV28 and TRBJ1-1): DVKVTQSSRYLVKRTGEKVFLECVQDMDHENMFWYRQDPGLGLRLIYFSYDVKMKEKGDIPEGYSVSREKKERFSLILESASTNQTSMYLCASSYPQGDMNTEAFFGQGTRLTVV.

The chain couples TRBV19 to TRBJ2-7, with a possible D match to TRBD1 (5 bases). This CDR3 spans 13 amino acids. The V gene lost 10 bases and the J gene lost 6 bases, with 19 bases spanning the gap. CDR1 is LNHDA and CDR2 is SQIVND in the germline V gene (reference sequence). The CDR3 DNA reads TGTGCCACAAGTCCTCAGGGTTGGAGCGAGCAGTACTTC. As protein: CATSPQGWSEQYF.

The rearrangement joins TRBV6-4 to TRBJ2-1; D is possibly TRBD1 or TRBD2 (5 bases each). The CDR3 spans 15 residues. The V and J ends lost 6 bases and 4 bases respectively, with 16 bases between them. The germline V gene encodes CDR1 MRHNA and CDR2 SNTAGT. DNA for the CDR3: TGTGCCAGCAGCCCAGTAGGGGAGTCTTACAATGAGCAGTTCTTC. It yields the protein CASSPVGESYNEQFF.

The V call is TRBV5-1, the J call TRBJ1-2, with D unclear. Germline lookup yields CDR1 SGHRS and CDR2 YFSETQ. Trimming took off 2 bases at V and 4 bases at J, with 9 bases between the two ends. The length of the CDR3 is 13 residues. The CDR3 protein is CASSFPTVYGYTF. In DNA form, the CDR3 reads TGCGCCAGCAGCTTCCCTACCGTCTATGGCTACACCTTC.

The chain recombines TRBV29-1 with TRBJ2-1, with TRBD1 identical over 10 bases. Unmatched junction bases numbered 6, after V lost 6 bases and J lost 7 bases. CDR1 is SQVTM, CDR2 ANQGSEA, per germline. There are 13 residues in the CDR3. The CDR3 sequence: CSVPGQGKNEQFF. Written as DNA, the CDR3 is TGCAGCGTACCGGGACAGGGGAAGAATGAGCAGTTCTTC.

The V call is TRBV5-8, the J call TRBJ1-5; D is undetermined. CDR3 size: 14 residues. CDR1 and CDR2 (germline): SGHTS, YDEGEE. The V gene lost 2 bases and the J gene lost 2 bases, with 8 bases spanning the gap. CDR3: CASSFRRGNQPQHF. The CDR3 region has the DNA TGTGCCAGCAGCTTTAGGCGGGGCAATCAGCCCCAGCATTTT.

This clone was picked up a small number of times. The chain employs TRBV4-2 and TRBJ2-1; either TRBD1 or TRBD2 may supply D (5 bases each). Germline CDR1 reads LGHNA; CDR2 reads YNFKEQ. Between the trimmed V and J ends, which lost 4 bases and 8 bases, there was a span of 18 bases. The CDR3 extends over 15 amino acids. This chain's CDR3 is CASSLFWGSPDEQFF. The CDR3 DNA is TGTGCCAGCAGCCTATTCTGGGGGAGTCCAGATGAGCAGTTCTTC.

The chain combines TRBV11-2 with TRBJ2-7, with D tentatively TRBD2 (6 bases). The CDR3 contains 15 residues. Trimming stripped 3 bases from V and 7 bases from J, with 19 bases between. The germline V gene encodes CDR1 SGHAT and CDR2 FQNNGV. The CDR3 sequence is CASSFLAGRDGEQYF. The CDR3 DNA reads TGTGCCAGCAGCTTTTTAGCAGGGCGGGATGGGGAGCAGTACTTC.

The V and J genes are TRBV5-4 and TRBJ2-1; weak D call: TRBD2 (6 bases). Trimming stripped 0 bases from V and 6 bases from J, with 16 bases between. The germline V gene encodes CDR1 SGHNT and CDR2 YYREEE (reference sequence). The CDR3 extends over 16 amino acids. The CDR3 coding sequence is TGTGCCAGCAGCTTGGGTCCTGGACTGGGGGGCAATGAGCAGTTCTTC. Its translation is CASSLGPGLGGNEQFF.

The CDR3 reads CAWSLDQYNEQFF. In DNA form, the CDR3 reads TGTGCCTGGAGTCTTGACCAGTACAATGAGCAGTTCTTC. The V gene is TRBV30, the J gene TRBJ2-1; D ambiguous. Trimming stripped 2 bases from V and 4 bases from J, with 9 bases between. CDR3 length: 13 amino acids. The germline gives CDR1 GTSNPN, CDR2 SVGIG (reference sequence).

The chain couples TRBV4-2 to TRBJ2-3; D not resolved. Germline loops: CDR1 LGHNA, CDR2 YNFKEQ. V lost 1 base, J lost 4 bases, and 6 bases lay in between. The CDR3 loop spans 13 amino acids. In DNA form, the CDR3 reads TGTGCCAGCAGCCAAGCGTATGCAGATACGCAGTATTTT. It codes for CASSQAYADTQYF.

The V call is TRBV28, the J call TRBJ2-3, with a possible D match to TRBD2 (6 bases). The germline V and J ends were trimmed by 2 bases and 1 base, with 19 bases remaining between them. From germline, CDR1 is MDHEN and CDR2 SYDVKM. This CDR3 comprises 18 residues. The chain's CDR3 is CASSLTFGASARTDTQYF. CDR3 bases: TGTGCCAGCAGTTTAACGTTCGGGGCTAGCGCCCGCACAGATACGCAGTATTTT.

Comments on this clone: Given a much more abundant clone one base away, this may be a read error. This is likely a read error, given that the CDR3 carries no conserved phenylalanine or tryptophan at its end. V is TRBV29-1 and J is TRBJ1-2, with 7 bases lining up with TRBD1. Germline CDR1 reads SQVTM; CDR2 reads ANQGSEA. Trimming cost V 4 bases and J 7 bases; bases outside gene matches: 3. The CDR3 length is 11 residues. The CDR3 here is CSVGGTAGYTL. The CDR3 DNA reads TGCAGCGTTGGAGGGACAGCTGGCTACACCCTC.

The V call is TRBV30, the J call TRBJ2-7; perhaps TRBD1 as D (6 bases). The CDR3 runs to 12 residues. Germline CDR1 reads GTSNPN; CDR2 reads SVGIG (reference sequence). Trimming shortened V by 3 bases and J by 2 bases, and 8 bases separated the two germline ends. The CDR3 protein is CAWRGDTYEQYF. The CDR3 coding sequence is TGTGCCTGGAGAGGGGACACCTACGAGCAGTACTTC.